This passage covers 16 T cell receptor beta chains from one sample sequenced in a study of blood T cells in healthy people across ages. Using a J-beta primer mix together with a sample-barcoded 5' primer, a second PCR was run for about 6 to 12 cycles. TCRdb reprocessed the 5' RACE reads via MiXCR and lists one record per CDR3 protein. The sample carries some 1.5 million distinct CDR3 sequences, 28% recorded once. The specimen sequenced was blood. These receptors originate from a woman aged 30 to 39 in good health.

This chain joins TRBV15 and TRBJ2-7; possible D gene TRBD2, 7 bases. Between the trimmed V and J ends, which lost 4 bases and 0 bases, there was a span of 16 bases. The CDR3 has 16 amino acids. Germline values: CDR1 LNHNV, CDR2 YYDKDF (reference sequence). The CDR3 DNA is TGTGCCACCAGCATGGCGGGGGCCGGGTACTCCTACGAGCAGTACTTC. Translating it yields CATSMAGAGYSYEQYF.

Remarks on this clonotype: Being one base from a much bigger clone, this may be a read error. The genes are TRBV20-1 and TRBJ2-3; D gene unclear. The germline V and J ends were trimmed by 6 bases and 5 bases, with 12 bases remaining between them. From germline, CDR1 is DFQATT and CDR2 SNEGSKA (reference sequence). The CDR3 has 12 residues. In DNA, the CDR3 is TGCAGTGCCCTTCTTGTGGGAGATACGCAGTATTTT. Translated: CSALLVGDTQYF.

As for this clonotype: A read error is possible here, since a much larger clone lies one base away. This chain joins TRBV20-1 and TRBJ1-2, with 12 bases identical to TRBD1. The CDR3 length is 18 residues. Unmatched junction bases numbered 16, after V lost 2 bases and J lost 6 bases. CDR1 and CDR2 from the germline V gene are DFQATT and SNEGSKA (reference sequence). This chain's CDR3 is CSARSPWGTGGAENGYTF. The CDR3 DNA sequence: TGCAGTGCTAGATCCCCTTGGGGGACAGGGGGCGCCGAGAATGGCTACACCTTC.

The gene calls are TRBV5-4 and TRBJ2-3; 9 nucleotides align to TRBD2. J gave up 1 base and V 0 bases, and 6 bases lay outside the gene matches. Germline V lookup: CDR1 SGHNT, CDR2 YYREEE (reference sequence). The CDR3 extends over 17 amino acids. The CDR3 reads CASSLDGGGAGTDTQYF. The CDR3 bases are TGTGCCAGCAGCTTGGATGGCGGGGGGGCTGGCACAGATACGCAGTATTTT.

The V call is TRBV9, the J call TRBJ2-5; 8 nucleotides line up with TRBD2. The germline gives CDR1 SGDLS, CDR2 YYNGEE. The V gene end was trimmed by 3 bases and the J gene end by 4 bases; junction bases not matched to a gene: 8. CDR3 length: 15 residues. The CDR3 DNA follows: TGTGCCAGCAGCGGCTTAGCGGGGCGGGTAGAGACCCAGTACTTC. It specifies CASSGLAGRVETQYF.

The sample holds a few counts of this clonotype. This may be a read error: a much more frequent sequence differs by one nucleotide. This chain connects TRBV3-1 to TRBJ2-1, with 9 bases aligning to TRBD2. Germline V lookup: CDR1 LGHDT, CDR2 YNNKEL (reference sequence). The CDR3 loop spans 13 amino acids. V was clipped by 4 bases and J by 7 bases; unmatched bases: 2. The CDR3 coding sequence is TGTGCCAGCAGCCCTAGCGGGGAGAATGAGCAGTTCTTC. Encoded protein: CASSPSGENEQFF.

This clonotype has ten or more counts. The chain carries TRBV14 and TRBJ2-7; either TRBD1 or TRBD2 may supply D (6 bases each). Per germline, CDR1 SGHDN and CDR2 FVKESK. Trimming removed 0 bases at V and 7 bases at J, with 13 bases between. The CDR3 extends over 14 amino acids. The CDR3 protein is CASSQDLGGGEQYF. CDR3 in DNA: TGTGCCAGCAGCCAAGATCTTGGAGGGGGTGAGCAGTACTTC.

This chain joins TRBV19 and TRBJ2-7, with no clear D. This CDR3 region has 16 residues. Deletions cut 5 bases from V and 4 bases from J, with 21 bases between. Germline lookup yields CDR1 LNHDA and CDR2 SQIVND (reference sequence). The CDR3 DNA reads as TGTGCCAGTAGTCCCGTGGGCGGATCTGCCTGTTACGAGCAGTACTTC. This translates into CASSPVGGSACYEQYF.

This clonotype appeared a few times. This chain uses TRBV5-1 with TRBJ2-7; D is tentatively TRBD1 or TRBD2 (5 bases each). The CDR3 contains 15 residues. The V gene's germline CDR1 is SGHRS and CDR2 YFSETQ. Trimming left V 4 bases short and J 3 bases short, with 17 bases between. The CDR3 spells CASSRAGRDNYEQYF. CDR3 DNA: TGCGCCAGCAGCCGCGCGGGCAGGGATAACTACGAGCAGTACTTC.

The J gene is TRBJ1-1, the V gene TRBV12-3 or TRBV12-4; a possible D gene is TRBD1 (6 bases). This CDR3 is 14 amino acids long. V was trimmed by 5 bases and J by 8 bases, leaving 18 bases between them. The CDR3 here is CASSTRLPGQEAFF. The CDR3 DNA reads as TGTGCCAGCAGTACACGCTTACCGGGACAAGAAGCTTTCTTT.

The chain recombines TRBV5-1 with TRBJ2-7, with 9 bases matching TRBD2. V dropped 4 bases and J dropped 3; count of bases not matched to a gene: 8. The CDR3 spans 15 residues. CDR1 is SGHRS and CDR2 is YFSETQ in the germline V gene. The CDR3 DNA follows: TGCGCCAGCAGCCCGGGAGGCGGGGGGGACTACGAGCAGTACTTC. Translating gives CASSPGGGGDYEQYF. The entire variable domain, with the rest obtained from reference TRBV5-1 and TRBJ2-7, is as follows: KAGVTQTPRYLIKTRGQQVTLSCSPISGHRSVSWYQQTPGQGLQFLFEYFSETQRNKGNFPGRFSGRQFSNSRSEMNVSTLELGDSALYLCASSPGGGGDYEQYFGPGTRLTVT.

The sample holds a few counts of this clonotype. The chain is built from TRBV28 and TRBJ2-5; D perhaps matches TRBD1 (6 bases). TRBJ2-7 explains the end of the DNA better; the J call may be wrong. Germline V gives CDR1 MDHEN, CDR2 SYDVKM. The CDR3 is 15 amino acids. The CDR3 loop reads CASSVTGTSIYEQYF. The CDR3 DNA reads TGTGCCAGCAGTGTAACCGGGACATCTATCTACGAGCAGTACTTC.

This clonotype has at least ten counts. The V and J genes are TRBV7-6 and TRBJ2-1; TRBD2 agrees at 11 bases. CDR3 length: 17 residues. Germline assignment: CDR1 SGHVS and CDR2 FNYEAQ. V trimming: 4 bases; J trimming: 6 bases; junction bases outside the gene matches: 11. In DNA, the CDR3 is TGTGCCAGCAGCTGGCCCCTTAGCGGGAGGGTAAGCAATGAGCAGTTCTTC. Translation gives CASSWPLSGRVSNEQFF.

The genes are TRBV25-1 and TRBJ2-2, with 13 bases that match TRBD2. V shed 4 bases, J shed 1 base, and the junction held 3 bases outside the gene matches. This CDR3 spans 17 amino acids. Germline V gives CDR1 MGHDK, CDR2 SYGVNS. CDR3: CASSVTSGGLNTGELFF. CDR3 coding DNA: TGTGCCAGCAGTGTGACTAGCGGGGGGCTGAACACCGGGGAGCTGTTTTTT. Based on the CDR3 plus reference TRBV25-1 and TRBJ2-2, the full variable domain is EADIYQTPRYLVIGTGKKITLECSQTMGHDKMYWYQQDPGMELHLIHYSYGVNSTEKGDLSSESTVSRIRTEHFPLTLESARPSHTSQYLCASSVTSGGLNTGELFFGEGSRLTVL.

This clonotype was picked up a small number of times. The chain has TRBV20-1 and TRBJ1-2; D is uncertain. Trimming removed 1 base from V and 5 bases from J, with 14 bases in between. CDR3 size: 14 residues. Germline loops: CDR1 DFQATT, CDR2 SNEGSKA (reference sequence). The CDR3 region is CSARGWRPDYGYTF. DNA of the CDR3: TGCAGTGCTAGAGGCTGGAGGCCCGATTATGGCTACACCTTC.

This clonotype was recorded a few times. The V gene is TRBV28, the J gene TRBJ2-7; perhaps TRBD1 as D (6 bases). In germline, CDR1 is MDHEN, CDR2 SYDVKM. V lost 5 bases, J lost 5 bases, and 16 bases lay in between. The CDR3 totals 14 residues. CDR3 sequence reads: CASSPQGWDHEQYF. The CDR3 region has the DNA TGTGCCAGCAGTCCGCAGGGGTGGGATCACGAGCAGTACTTC.